This TCR beta chain was retrieved from a study of CD8+ T cells in alopecia areata. General observations from the study: Many of the expanded lesional clones endured in scalp and blood while on tofacitinib. Mice showed clearer TCR sharing than patients did, a gap that was possibly HLA-related.

RNA extraction was followed by reverse transcription into cDNA, which acted as the sequencing template. Assay: immunoSEQ multiplex PCR; the TCRdb copy retains only in-frame clones and omits some. The sample yields 100,000 to 150,000 clones, 60% to 65% seen once. The CDR3 is 15 residues long. Germline V gene data show CDR1 as SGHVS and CDR2 as FQNEAQ. V lost 4 bases, J lost 2 bases, and 12 bases lay in between. Regarding this clone: Its antigen is unknown.

Treatment in this sample: oral pan-JAK inhibitor, 5-10 mg twice daily. The V call is TRBV7-8, the J call TRBJ2-1; D assignment may be TRBD1 or TRBD2 (5 bases each). This TCR derives from a human donor with alopecia areata. Sequencing was performed on CD4+ T cells sorted from blood, taken at week 4, from a patient treated with tofacitinib. The CDR3, as DNA: TGTGCCAGCAGCTCACGTGGGGACGCCTACAATGAGCAGTTCTTC. Translated: CASSSRGDAYNEQFF.